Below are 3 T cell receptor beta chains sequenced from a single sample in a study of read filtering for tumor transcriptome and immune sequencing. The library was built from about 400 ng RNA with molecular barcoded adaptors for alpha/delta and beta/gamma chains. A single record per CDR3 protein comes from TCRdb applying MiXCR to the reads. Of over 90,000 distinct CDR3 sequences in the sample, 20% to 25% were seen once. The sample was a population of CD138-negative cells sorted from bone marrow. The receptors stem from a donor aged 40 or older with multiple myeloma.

The CDR3: CASSYGASGNTIYF. CDR3 in DNA: TGTGCCAGCAGTTACGGGGCATCAGGAAACACCATATATTTT. V and J are TRBV6-5 and TRBJ1-3, with a weak D call TRBD1 (5 bases). The CDR3 is made up of 14 amino acids. Germline V gives CDR1 MNHEY, CDR2 SVGAGI. Trimming shortened V by 2 bases and J by 4 bases, and 9 bases separated the two germline ends.

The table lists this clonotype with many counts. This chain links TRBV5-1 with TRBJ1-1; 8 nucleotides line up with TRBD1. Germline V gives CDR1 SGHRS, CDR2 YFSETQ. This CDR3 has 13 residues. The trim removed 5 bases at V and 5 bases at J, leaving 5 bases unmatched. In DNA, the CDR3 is TGCGCCAGCAGTGGCAGGGGGCGAACTGAAGCTTTCTTT. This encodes CASSGRGRTEAFF.

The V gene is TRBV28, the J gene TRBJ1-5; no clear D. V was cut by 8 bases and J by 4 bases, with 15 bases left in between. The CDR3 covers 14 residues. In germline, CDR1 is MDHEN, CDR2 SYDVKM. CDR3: CASLAREENQPQHF. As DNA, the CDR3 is TGTGCCAGCTTAGCACGAGAGGAAAATCAGCCCCAGCATTTT.